This T cell receptor beta chain was found in a study of CD8 T cells in ankylosing spondylitis. Study-wide findings and caveats: Seemingly distinctive of ankylosing spondylitis blood was a TCR beta motif formed by eight highly homologous variants.

V was clipped by 2 bases and J by 7 bases, with 8 bases between them. The CDR3 is made up of 13 amino acids. The germline gives CDR1 ENHRY, CDR2 SYGVKD. This clonotype was seen a handful of times. The antigen remains unidentified. TCRdb re-called the 5' RACE reads with MiXCR, one entry per CDR3 protein. The sample includes about 310,000 distinct CDR3 sequences, 20% to 25% of them seen just once. Material for sequencing was blood, either unsorted or a sorted T cell fraction (not recorded which). The gene calls are TRBV10-3 and TRBJ2-2; a weak D match, TRBD2 (5 bases). This clonotype originated in a female donor with ankylosing spondylitis or in good health (not recorded which). Here the CDR3 reads CAISERGLGELFF. The DNA for the CDR3 is TGTGCCATCAGTGAGAGAGGGCTCGGGGAGCTGTTTTTT.